These T cell receptor beta chains were read from a single sample in a study of T-cell reconstitution after alpha-beta-depleted transplantation in children. TCRdb processed the PCR reads anew with MiXCR; each CDR3 protein has one entry. The sample consists of 230,000 or so distinct CDR3 sequences, 9.7% of them appearing once. The source was PBMCs from the stem cell graft donor, collected from the stem cell graft. Source of these receptors: a human donor who donated a stem cell graft to a child with SCID. Each CDR3 is given with its conserved first and last residue. D genes are given only for firm matches. Size is omitted from some rows. Given values are once, few, many or a class for expanded clones.

j_call	clone_size	cdr3_length	v_call	d_call	cdr3_aa	cdr3_nt
TRBJ2-7	many	16	TRBV7-3	NA	CASSLTGDGFPYEQYF	TGTGCCAGCAGCTTAACTGGTGATGGGTTTCCCTACGAGCAGTACTTC
TRBJ2-5	few	16	TRBV4-3	TRBD2	CASSHYIAGGRETQYF	TGCGCCAGCAGCCATTACATAGCGGGGGGGCGAGAGACCCAGTACTTC
TRBJ1-5	many	13	TRBV2	NA	CASSRQGNQPQHF	TGTGCCAGCAGTCGGCAGGGGAATCAGCCCCAGCATTTT
TRBJ2-2	many	15	TRBV2	NA	CASSAEPGAPRELFF	TGTGCCAGCAGCGCAGAGCCAGGGGCCCCCCGGGAGCTGTTTTTT
TRBJ2-7	NA	15	TRBV12-3/TRBV12-4	TRBD1	CASVGVGQGAYEQYF	TGTGCCAGCGTGGGGGTTGGGCAGGGGGCCTACGAGCAGTACTTC
TRBJ2-3	many	15	TRBV7-6	NA	CASSPQGAEGDTQYF	TGTGCCAGCAGCCCCCAGGGAGCGGAGGGAGATACGCAGTATTTT
TRBJ1-5	many	15	TRBV20-1	NA	CSAPLGQGSNQPQHF	TGCAGTGCCCCACTCGGGCAGGGGAGCAATCAGCCCCAGCATTTT
TRBJ2-1	many	14	TRBV18	TRBD1	CASSPDRVRDEQFF	TGTGCCAGCTCACCGGACAGGGTAAGGGATGAGCAGTTCTTC
TRBJ1-1	many	15	TRBV5-1	NA	CASSLAKAPDTEAFF	TGCGCCAGCAGCTTGGCCAAGGCTCCTGACACTGAAGCTTTCTTT
TRBJ1-4	many	12	TRBV20-1	NA	CSARPPGEKLFF	TGCAGTGCTAGGCCACCGGGCGAAAAACTGTTTTTT
TRBJ2-2	many	15	TRBV5-4	NA	CASSPRTKNTGELFF	TGTGCCAGCAGCCCTAGGACTAAAAACACCGGGGAGCTGTTTTTT